These T cell receptor beta chains were read from a single sample in a study of cytomegalovirus exposure and HLA in healthy donors. The method was immunoSEQ multiplex PCR; TCRdb's version includes in-frame clones alone and lacks a portion of them. The table lists 87,000 or so clones. Input material: PBMCs. These receptors were obtained from a man over 45 in good health and CMV-seropositive. The CDR3 runs from the conserved cysteine through the conserved F or W. D genes are given only for firm matches.

V gene	J gene	D gene	CDR3 DNA	CDR3 protein
TRBV28	TRBJ1-3	NA	TGTGCCAGCAGTTTATCTAGGAGTGGTGGAAACACCATATATTTT	CASSLSRSGGNTIYF
TRBV9	TRBJ2-5	NA	TGTGCCAGCAGCGTAAATGCGGGTGGGGAGACCCAGTACTTC	CASSVNAGGETQYF
TRBV9	TRBJ2-1	TRBD2	TGTGCCAGCAGCGTAGGTAGTCTAGCGGCAGACAATGAGCAGTTCTTC	CASSVGSLAADNEQFF
TRBV6-5	TRBJ1-4	NA	TGTGCCAGCAAGGGGGTTGCAACTAATGAAAAACTGTTTTTT	CASKGVATNEKLFF
TRBV19	TRBJ1-2	NA	TGTGCCAGTAGTCTGGGGGACTCCTATGGCTACACCTTC	CASSLGDSYGYTF
TRBV7-9	TRBJ1-2	TRBD1	TGTGCCAGCAGCACACGCCAAGGACAGGGATACGGCTACACCTTC	CASSTRQGQGYGYTF
TRBV7-2	TRBJ1-3	TRBD1	TGTGCCAGCAGCTTATCCAGGGGGCCTGGAAACACCATATATTTT	CASSLSRGPGNTIYF
TRBV6-1	TRBJ1-1	NA	TGTGCCAGCAGTGAAGGCTACGTCCAAGCTTTCTTT	CASSEGYVQAFF
TRBV11-3	TRBJ1-4	NA	TGTGCCAGCAAAAACAGGGCGAATGAAAAACTGTTTTTT	CASKNRANEKLFF
TRBV13	TRBJ2-7	TRBD2	TGTGCCAGCAGCCCCTGGGGCGGGAGGGCCAGCGAGCAGTACTTC	CASSPWGGRASEQYF
TRBV2	TRBJ2-2	TRBD2	TGTGCCAGCAGTGGGGAACTTAGCGGGAGCTCTGGCGGGGAGCTGTTTTTT	CASSGELSGSSGGELFF